This T cell receptor beta chain was obtained from a study of tumor and adjacent non-tumor tissue in lung cancer. General study points: Normal lung showed higher cumulative top 100 clone frequency than tumor.

The library came from three nested PCR rounds adapted from ARM-PCR protocols. Using its own MiXCR run on the multiplex PCR reads, TCRdb lists one record per CDR3 protein. Of around 66,000 distinct CDR3 sequences listed, 60% to 75% are singletons. RNA was extracted from bulk tissue without any cell sorting. Donors were chemotherapy-naive, newly diagnosed lung cancer surgical patients in China, August–late 2014. As for this clonotype: Its antigen is as yet unknown.

The CDR3 contains 13 residues. Germline V CDR1 and CDR2: WNHNN, SYGVQD (reference sequence). V gave up 9 bases and J gave up 2 bases; unmatched junction bases: 7. The sample taken for sequencing was lung tumor tissue. The sequence came from a man aged 55-75 years with non-small cell lung cancer. J is TRBJ2-7 and V is TRBV10-1; TRBD1 matches 7 bases. The CDR3 DNA reads TGCGCCAGAAGCCGGGACAGAGCCTACGAGCAGTACTTC. It encodes CARSRDRAYEQYF.